Below are 31 T cell receptor beta chains sequenced from a single sample in a study of blood T cell repertoires in COVID-19. Repertoires were generated with immunoSEQ multiplex PCR, while TCRdb's copy carries only in-frame clones and drops some. Altogether some 96,000 clones are present, around 81% being singletons, with the ten largest covering roughly an eighth. Sequences were obtained from peripheral blood. The receptors shown here come from a man aged 45-65 years with active or convalescent COVID-19.

The chain employs TRBV4-2 and TRBJ2-7; TRBD1 is a possible D gene (6 bases). V was clipped by 0 bases and J by 7 bases, with 16 bases between them. In germline, CDR1 is LGHNA, CDR2 YNFKEQ. This CDR3 comprises 15 residues. The chain's CDR3 is CASSQEWQGSSEQYF. In DNA form, the CDR3 reads TGTGCCAGCAGCCAAGAATGGCAGGGGAGCTCGGAGCAGTACTTC.

The V call is TRBV5-1, the J call TRBJ1-5, with D perhaps TRBD1 (5 bases). The CDR3 length is 15 residues. Germline lookup yields CDR1 SGHRS and CDR2 YFSETQ. V was clipped by 0 bases and J by 7 bases, with 14 bases between them. The CDR3 region is CASSLEGGAGQPQHF. The CDR3 coding sequence is TGCGCCAGCAGCTTGGAGGGAGGGGCAGGGCAGCCCCAGCATTTT.

The rearrangement links TRBV6-5 to TRBJ1-5; D is perhaps TRBD1 (5 bases). In germline, CDR1 is MNHEY, CDR2 SVGAGI. The CDR3 covers 15 residues. V gave up 4 bases and J gave up 1 base, with 11 bases separating them. Here the CDR3 reads CASSLGAPSNQPQHF. The CDR3 nucleotides read TGTGCCAGCAGTTTAGGGGCGCCGAGCAATCAGCCCCAGCATTTT.

The V gene is TRBV21-1, the J gene TRBJ2-7; the D segment call TRBD1 is taken from the table without a DNA check. TRBV21-1 is a listed pseudogene. The CDR3 covers 16 residues. The CDR3 sequence is CASSKEGRGPSYEQYF. The CDR3 DNA sequence: TGTGCCAGCAGCAAAGAGGGCAGGGGTCCCTCCTACGAGCAGTACTTC.

This clone was recorded only once. This chain joins TRBV16 and TRBJ1-5; D unclear. CDR1 is KGHSY and CDR2 is FQNENV in the germline V gene. V shed 2 bases and J shed 6 bases, with 11 bases lying between them. This CDR3 is built from 14 residues. CDR3 loop: CASSQGSGSQPQHF. CDR3 DNA sequence: TGTGCCAGCAGCCAAGGGTCCGGGAGTCAGCCCCAGCATTTT.

The chain is built from TRBV28 and TRBJ2-7, with 10 bases lining up with TRBD2. From germline, CDR1 is MDHEN and CDR2 SYDVKM. The CDR3 covers 13 residues. Trimming at V came to 2 bases and at J to 5 bases, leaving 0 bases not matched to a gene. The CDR3 loop is CASSLSGRDEQYF. The CDR3 DNA follows: TGTGCCAGCAGTTTAAGCGGGAGGGACGAGCAGTACTTC.

The rearrangement links TRBV30 to TRBJ1-3, with a possible D match to TRBD1 (6 bases). V lost 0 bases to trimming and J lost 0 bases, with 12 bases between them. Germline V CDR1 and CDR2: GTSNPN, SVGIG (reference sequence). This CDR3 contains 16 residues. Here the CDR3 reads CAWSVQGRPSGNTIYF. The CDR3 DNA sequence: TGTGCCTGGAGTGTACAGGGAAGGCCCTCTGGAAACACCATATATTTT.

The chain has TRBV11-3 and TRBJ2-3; maybe TRBD2 (5 bases). Between the trimmed V and J ends, which lost 5 bases and 0 bases, there was a span of 9 bases. CDR3 length equals 14 residues. CDR1 SGHNT and CDR2 YENEEA come from the germline V gene. The CDR3 here is CASSQRTSTDTQYF. CDR3 nucleotide sequence: TGTGCCAGCAGCCAAAGGACTAGCACAGATACGCAGTATTTT.

As for this clone: One junction end does not reproduce the germline sequence, and a read error may be involved. The rearrangement joins TRBV5-6 to TRBJ1-2, with 10 bases identical to TRBD1. The V gene's germline CDR1 is SGHDT and CDR2 YYEEEE. The CDR3 is 18 amino acids. As DNA, the CDR3 is TGTGCCAGCTGCTTAAGTGTGACAGGGGGCCGGTGTAACTATGGCTACACCTTC. This gives the protein CASCLSVTGGRCNYGYTF.

This chain joins TRBV9 and TRBJ2-1; the D gene is possibly TRBD2 (5 bases). V was pared by 0 bases and J by 5 bases, with 12 bases between. The CDR3 covers 15 residues. Germline V CDR1 and CDR2: SGDLS, YYNGEE. The CDR3 DNA sequence: TGTGCCAGCAGCGTAGACGGGAACCACAACAATGAGCAGTTCTTC. Amino acids: CASSVDGNHNNEQFF.

The CDR3 protein is CASSEASGRRGELFF. For the CDR3, the DNA is TGTGCCAGCAGTGAGGCTAGCGGGAGGCGCGGGGAGCTGTTTTTT. V is TRBV25-1 and J is TRBJ2-2; TRBD2 matches at 11 bases. The CDR3 extends over 15 amino acids. The junction had 4 bases not matched to a gene; V was cut back by 3 bases and J by 7 bases. Germline V gene data show CDR1 as MGHDK and CDR2 as SYGVNS.

The V gene is TRBV25-1, the J gene TRBJ2-2; TRBD2 aligns across 10 bases. The germline V gene has CDR1 MGHDK and CDR2 SYGVNS. The length of the CDR3 is 16 residues. V shed 3 bases and J 7 bases; nucleotides not matched to a gene: 8. The CDR3 is CASSESSGSYVGELFF. The CDR3 DNA reads as TGTGCCAGCAGTGAGTCTAGCGGGAGCTACGTCGGGGAGCTGTTTTTT.

The chain employs TRBV5-1 and TRBJ2-2, with 15 bases matching TRBD2. V was clipped by 7 bases and J by 4 bases; unmatched bases: 11. The germline V gene has CDR1 SGHRS and CDR2 YFSETQ. The length of the CDR3 is 18 residues. The chain's CDR3 is CASQRTSGRAVSTGELFF. CDR3 nucleotide sequence: TGCGCCAGCCAAAGGACTAGCGGGAGGGCCGTAAGCACCGGGGAGCTGTTTTTT.

V and J are TRBV28 and TRBJ2-5; 10 bases are a match to TRBD2. The CDR3 spans 13 residues. Germline loops: CDR1 MDHEN, CDR2 SYDVKM. Trimming at V came to 7 bases and at J to 2 bases, leaving 1 base not matched to a gene. CDR3: CASKLAGQETQYF. The CDR3 DNA is TGTGCCAGCAAACTAGCGGGGCAAGAGACCCAGTACTTC.

Comments on this clone: Other DNA variants within this sample encode the same CDR3. This chain joins TRBV20-1 and TRBJ2-7; D uncertain. V lost 3 bases and J 5 bases, leaving 8 bases between the germline ends. Germline values: CDR1 DFQATT, CDR2 SNEGSKA (reference sequence). CDR3 length: 11 amino acids. For the CDR3, the DNA is TGCAGTGCTAGGTCAGGCCACGAGCAGTACTTC. Its translation: CSARSGHEQYF.

This clone was seen a single time. The chain is built from TRBV6-6 and TRBJ2-7; 12 bases fit TRBD2. Germline CDR1 and CDR2: MNHNY and SVGAGI (reference sequence). J gave up 8 bases and V 5 bases, and 7 bases lay outside the gene matches. This CDR3 is 14 amino acids long. This CDR3 is CASSTTSGGAQQYF. DNA of the CDR3: TGTGCCAGCAGTACGACTAGCGGGGGTGCCCAGCAGTACTTC.

A few counts support this clone. The rearrangement uses TRBV5-1 and TRBJ2-7; 9 bases align to TRBD2. Germline lookup yields CDR1 SGHRS and CDR2 YFSETQ. The CDR3 contains 15 residues. The ends lost 0 bases at V and 5 bases at J; junction bases unmatched: 6. CDR3 amino acids: CASSLVVAGVDEQYF. The CDR3 DNA follows: TGCGCCAGCAGCTTGGTTGTAGCGGGAGTGGACGAGCAGTACTTC.

This clone has a single count. The chain links TRBV6-6 to TRBJ2-7; 8 nucleotides match TRBD1. V shed 6 bases, J shed 5 bases, and the junction held 3 bases outside the gene matches. CDR1 and CDR2 (germline): MNHNY, SVGAGI (reference sequence). CDR3 length: 12 amino acids. The CDR3 region is CASRLQGDEQYF. CDR3 in DNA: TGTGCCAGCAGGCTACAGGGGGACGAGCAGTACTTC.

This clone was detected a few times. In DNA form, the CDR3 reads TGCGCCAGCAGCTCCCCGGGACAGGGGGAATATGAGCAGTTCTTC. Protein product: CASSSPGQGEYEQFF. This chain connects TRBV5-1 to TRBJ2-1; 11 bases agree with TRBD1. Germline CDR1 and CDR2: SGHRS and YFSETQ. Germline trimming cut 3 bases from V and 8 bases from J; bases unmatched to any gene: 7. The CDR3 is 15 residues long.

This CDR3 reads CASSLTGINYGYTF. CDR3 in DNA: TGTGCCAGCAGCTTGACAGGGATTAACTATGGCTACACCTTC. The chain carries TRBV5-8 and TRBJ1-2; a possible D gene is TRBD1 (6 bases). The CDR3 covers 14 residues. Germline loops: CDR1 SGHTS, CDR2 YDEGEE. Trimming shortened V by 1 base and J by 1 base, and 8 bases separated the two germline ends.

This chain joins TRBV5-1 and TRBJ2-5; D is unclear. The germline CDR1 and CDR2 sequences are SGHRS and YFSETQ. The V and J ends lost 0 bases and 7 bases respectively, with 13 bases between them. The CDR3 spans 14 residues. For the CDR3, the DNA is TGCGCCAGCAGCTTGGCCGAACTATCTGGGACCCAGTACTTC. Translation gives CASSLAELSGTQYF.

V usage is TRBV18 and J usage is TRBJ2-7, with D possibly TRBD2 on 6 matching bases. Trimming took off 6 bases at V and 3 bases at J, with 9 bases between the two ends. Germline loops: CDR1 KGHSH, CDR2 LQKENI. The CDR3 is made up of 12 amino acids. The chain's CDR3 is CASSPGDYEQYF. The CDR3, as DNA: TGTGCCAGCTCCCCGGGGGACTACGAGCAGTACTTC.

The rearrangement uses TRBV19 and TRBJ1-2, with TRBD1 identical over 11 bases. The germline CDR1 and CDR2 sequences are LNHDA and SQIVND (reference sequence). CDR3 length: 15 amino acids. V dropped 4 bases and J dropped 2; count of bases not matched to a gene: 3. For the CDR3, the DNA is TGTGCCAGTAGTAGGGGGACAGGGGGAAACTATGGCTACACCTTC. Amino acids: CASSRGTGGNYGYTF.

V gene TRBV15 combines with J gene TRBJ1-5; no clear D. Germline V gene lookup returns CDR1 LNHNV and CDR2 YYDKDF (reference sequence). The CDR3 extends over 15 amino acids. V was cut by 5 bases and J by 7 bases, with 18 bases left in between. The CDR3 here is CATSQEGREYQPQHF. For the CDR3, the DNA is TGTGCCACCAGCCAAGAGGGTAGAGAGTACCAGCCCCAGCATTTT.

Of note for this clone: At one end, the junction sequence differs from germline, possibly due to a read error. The V and J genes are TRBV19 and TRBJ2-2; 9 nucleotides match TRBD1. The germline V gene has CDR1 LNHDA and CDR2 SQIVND (reference sequence). This CDR3 spans 13 amino acids. The CDR3 region is CAGRQGGTGELFF. DNA of the CDR3: TGTGCCGGTAGACAGGGGGGCACCGGGGAGCTGTTTTTT.

The V gene is TRBV21-1, the J gene TRBJ1-5; TRBD1, the table's D call, lacks a check against the DNA. TRBV21-1 is given as a pseudogene. CDR3 length: 16 amino acids. This chain's CDR3 is CASSDRQQKGNQPQHF. The CDR3 DNA follows: TGTGCCAGCAGCGATCGACAGCAAAAGGGCAATCAGCCCCAGCATTTT.

The CDR3: CASKGGPGDEQYF. The CDR3 bases are TGTGCCAGTAAAGGGGGTCCCGGGGACGAGCAGTACTTC. The V and J genes are TRBV19 and TRBJ2-7; a weak D match, TRBD1 (6 bases). The CDR3 sequence is 13 residues long. Trimming cost V 7 bases and J 5 bases, with 15 bases left between them. The V gene's germline CDR1 is LNHDA and CDR2 SQIVND (reference sequence).

This sequence joins TRBV2 and TRBJ1-5, with a tentative D call TRBD1 (5 bases). CDR1 and CDR2 from the germline V gene are SNHLY and FYNNEI. The CDR3 runs 14 residues. Trimming cost V 6 bases and J 3 bases, with 12 bases left between them. CDR3 protein: CASSPTVPNQPQHF. CDR3 DNA sequence: TGTGCCAGCAGCCCGACAGTTCCCAATCAGCCCCAGCATTTT.

The rearrangement links TRBV25-1 to TRBJ1-1, with 8 positions matching TRBD1. V dropped 3 bases and J dropped 3; count of bases not matched to a gene: 6. The CDR3 spans 15 residues. Looked up from germline, CDR1 is MGHDK and CDR2 is SYGVNS. The CDR3 DNA is TGTGCCAGCAGTGATTCTGGGACAGGTCACACTGAAGCTTTCTTT. Its translation: CASSDSGTGHTEAFF.

The rearrangement uses TRBV19 and TRBJ1-5; TRBD1 is a possible D gene (5 bases). V was pared by 4 bases and J by 4 bases, with 17 bases between. Per germline, CDR1 LNHDA and CDR2 SQIVND (reference sequence). The length of the CDR3 is 16 residues. DNA for the CDR3: TGTGCCAGTAGTACCGGGGACTTTAAGAGGAATCAGCCCCAGCATTTT. It yields the protein CASSTGDFKRNQPQHF. Using reference TRBV19 and TRBJ1-5 for the parts outside the CDR3, the full variable domain is DGGITQSPKYLFRKEGQNVTLSCEQNLNHDAMYWYRQDPGQGLRLIYYSQIVNDFQKGDIAEGYSVSREKKESFPLTVTSAQKNPTAFYLCASSTGDFKRNQPQHFGDGTRLSIL.

The rearrangement joins TRBV20-1 to TRBJ2-2, with 9 bases aligning to TRBD2. Germline-derived CDR1 and CDR2 are DFQATT and SNEGSKA (reference sequence). There are 17 residues in the CDR3. The V and J ends lost 3 bases and 8 bases, in that order; junction bases with no gene match: 16. The CDR3 DNA reads TGCAGTGCTAGTATCCTAGCGGGATCCCCGGGGAGAGGGGAGCTGTTTTTT. Residues: CSASILAGSPGRGELFF.